Presented here are 15 T cell receptor beta chains from one specimen sequenced in a study of blood T cell repertoires in COVID-19. The protocol was immunoSEQ multiplex PCR, while the TCRdb copy is restricted to in-frame clones and leaves out a portion. The sample yields 310,000 or so clones, about 84% seen once. The sample was peripheral blood. The receptors shown here come from a woman in her forties or fifties with acute or convalescent COVID-19.

The V gene is TRBV9, the J gene TRBJ1-1; TRBD1 is a possible D gene (5 bases). The V end lost 0 bases, the J end lost 3 bases, and 6 bases lay between the germline ends. CDR1 is SGDLS and CDR2 is YYNGEE in the germline V gene. The CDR3 has 13 residues. CDR3: CASSVGGDTEAFF. The CDR3 DNA is TGTGCCAGCAGCGTAGGGGGGGACACTGAAGCTTTCTTT. Drawing the rest from reference TRBV9 and TRBJ1-1, the complete variable domain is DSGVTQTPKHLITATGQRVTLRCSPRSGDLSVYWYQQSLDQGLQFLIQYYNGEERAKGNILERFSAQQFPDLHSELNLSSLELGDSALYFCASSVGGDTEAFFGQGTRLTVV.

This rearrangement joins TRBV7-2 to TRBJ2-3; TRBD2 matches at 8 bases. The germline CDR1 and CDR2 sequences are SGHTA and FQGNSA. V gave up 5 bases and J gave up 7 bases; unmatched junction bases: 8. This CDR3 is 14 amino acids long. CDR3 bases: TGTGCCAGCAGCCAAAGCGGGGGCGGGTATACGCAGTATTTT. Translating it yields CASSQSGGGYTQYF.

The V call is TRBV7-2, the J call TRBJ2-1; 8 nucleotides match TRBD2. The V gene end was trimmed by 3 bases and the J gene end by 2 bases; junction bases not matched to a gene: 6. The length of the CDR3 is 16 residues. Germline V CDR1 and CDR2: SGHTA, FQGNSA. CDR3 sequence: CASSLSGGGAYNEQFF. As DNA, the CDR3 is TGTGCCAGCAGCTTGTCCGGGGGGGGAGCCTACAATGAGCAGTTCTTC.

The chain is built from TRBV21-1 and TRBJ2-3; TRBD2 is taken as the D call from the table, unchecked against the DNA. TRBV21-1 is designated a pseudogene. The CDR3 length is 14 residues. The CDR3, as DNA: TGTGCCAGCAGCAAGCGGGAAGGGTTTTATACGCAGTATTTT. Amino acids: CASSKREGFYTQYF.

The chain couples TRBV27 to TRBJ2-4, with D possibly matching TRBD2 (6 bases). CDR1 is MNHEY and CDR2 is SMNVEV in the germline V gene (reference sequence). The CDR3 is made up of 16 amino acids. V dropped 2 bases and J dropped 0 bases, with 11 bases sitting between them. CDR3 sequence (DNA): TGTGCCAGCAGTTTAGGAGGGAATGTAGCCAAAAACATTCAGTACTTC. Translation: CASSLGGNVAKNIQYF.

The chain couples TRBV5-1 to TRBJ1-4; no firm D call. V was pared by 0 bases and J by 5 bases, with 11 bases between. In germline, CDR1 is SGHRS, CDR2 YFSETQ. The CDR3 is made up of 15 amino acids. CDR3: CASSLASTNNEKLFF. Here the CDR3 DNA reads TGCGCCAGCAGCTTGGCCTCGACAAACAATGAAAAACTGTTTTTT.

DNA for the CDR3: TGTGCCAGCAGCGAGACGGGATTAGAGCCCCAGCATTTT. This sequence encodes CASSETGLEPQHF. V usage is TRBV9 and J usage is TRBJ1-5; the D is unclear. Germline V gene lookup returns CDR1 SGDLS and CDR2 YYNGEE. The CDR3 is 13 amino acids. V shed 3 bases and J shed 8 bases, with 12 bases lying between them. Full variable domain (remainder filled in from reference TRBV9 and TRBJ1-5): DSGVTQTPKHLITATGQRVTLRCSPRSGDLSVYWYQQSLDQGLQFLIQYYNGEERAKGNILERFSAQQFPDLHSELNLSSLELGDSALYFCASSETGLEPQHFGDGTRLSIL.

The table lists this clone with a count of one. V and J are TRBV2 and TRBJ2-3; TRBD2 matches at 11 bases. CDR3 length: 16 amino acids. CDR1 is SNHLY and CDR2 is FYNNEI in the germline V gene. The trim removed 8 bases at V and 4 bases at J, leaving 11 bases unmatched. This CDR3 is CASAPGSGRASDTQYF. The CDR3 nucleotides read TGTGCCAGCGCCCCGGGTAGCGGGAGGGCCTCAGATACGCAGTATTTT.

This chain connects TRBV2 to TRBJ1-6, with D maybe TRBD1 (5 bases). V lost 6 bases and J 1 base, leaving 10 bases between the germline ends. The CDR3 totals 15 residues. Germline V gene data show CDR1 as SNHLY and CDR2 as FYNNEI. Written as DNA, the CDR3 is TGTGCCAGCAGGGGAACAGGTTCCTATAATTCACCCCTCCACTTT. It is translated as CASRGTGSYNSPLHF.

The chain combines TRBV7-2 with TRBJ1-2; D possibly corresponds to TRBD1 (6 bases). The germline gives CDR1 SGHTA, CDR2 FQGNSA. This CDR3 is built from 15 residues. Trimming shortened V by 2 bases and J by 4 bases, and 14 bases separated the two germline ends. The CDR3 region has the DNA TGTGCCAGCAGCTTATACAGGGCAATCGGCTATGGCTACACCTTC. It encodes CASSLYRAIGYGYTF.

This chain joins TRBV19 and TRBJ2-7; TRBD2 aligns across 11 bases. V trimming: 6 bases; J trimming: 3 bases; junction bases outside the gene matches: 7. CDR1 and CDR2 from the germline V gene are LNHDA and SQIVND (reference sequence). The CDR3 contains 15 residues. The CDR3 loop reads CASRQGLAANYEQYF. CDR3 sequence (DNA): TGTGCCAGTAGACAGGGACTAGCGGCGAACTACGAGCAGTACTTC.

The chain links TRBV4-1 to TRBJ2-7; 9 bases are a match to TRBD2. Trimming cost V 0 bases and J 0 bases; bases outside gene matches: 3. Germline V CDR1 and CDR2: MGHRA, YSYEKL. This CDR3 comprises 16 residues. For the CDR3, the DNA is TGCGCCAGCAGCCAAGATAGCGGGGGCTCCTCCTACGAGCAGTACTTC. It codes for CASSQDSGGSSYEQYF.

The chain uses TRBV18 and TRBJ2-7, with 8 bases lining up with TRBD2. This CDR3 is built from 15 residues. V was pared by 4 bases and J by 2 bases, with 7 bases of the junction left unmatched. Germline V gene data show CDR1 as KGHSH and CDR2 as LQKENI. The CDR3 reads CASSHQREKPYEQYF. CDR3 DNA: TGTGCCAGCTCACACCAGCGGGAGAAACCCTACGAGCAGTACTTC.

The chain employs TRBV24-1 and TRBJ2-5; D remains ambiguous. This CDR3 has 16 residues. V was trimmed by 3 bases and J by 2 bases, leaving 15 bases between them. CDR1 KGHDR and CDR2 SFDVKD come from the germline V gene. The CDR3 region has the DNA TGTGCCACCAGTGATCCCCACGACGGGTGGCAAGAGACCCAGTACTTC. Translation gives CATSDPHDGWQETQYF.

The genes are TRBV11-3 and TRBJ2-7; TRBD2 agrees at 8 bases. The CDR3 contains 15 residues. The germline V gene has CDR1 SGHNT and CDR2 YENEEA. The V gene end was trimmed by 5 bases and the J gene end by 1 base; junction bases not matched to a gene: 7. The CDR3 coding sequence is TGTGCCAGCAGCCGTGGGGTAGCGGGATCCTACGAGCAGTACTTC. This translates into CASSRGVAGSYEQYF.